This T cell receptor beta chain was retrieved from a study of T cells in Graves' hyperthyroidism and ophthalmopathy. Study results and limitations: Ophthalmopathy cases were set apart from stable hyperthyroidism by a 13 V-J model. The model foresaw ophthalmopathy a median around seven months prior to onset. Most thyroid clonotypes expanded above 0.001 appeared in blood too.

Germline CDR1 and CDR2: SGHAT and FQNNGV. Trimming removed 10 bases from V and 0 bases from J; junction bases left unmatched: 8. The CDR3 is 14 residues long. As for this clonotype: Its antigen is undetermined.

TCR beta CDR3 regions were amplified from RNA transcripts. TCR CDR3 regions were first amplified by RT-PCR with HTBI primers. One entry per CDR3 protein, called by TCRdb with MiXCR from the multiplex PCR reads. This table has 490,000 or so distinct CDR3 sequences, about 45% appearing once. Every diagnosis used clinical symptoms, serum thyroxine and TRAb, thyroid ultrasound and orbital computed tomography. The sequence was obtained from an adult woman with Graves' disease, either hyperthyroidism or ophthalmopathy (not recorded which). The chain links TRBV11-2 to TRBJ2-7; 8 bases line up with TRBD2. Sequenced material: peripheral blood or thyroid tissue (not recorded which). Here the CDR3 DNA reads TGTGCCACCAAACTAGCGGTGGTCTCCTACGAGCAGTACTTC. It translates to CATKLAVVSYEQYF.